A selection of T cell receptor beta chains follows, all from one sample in a study of cytomegalovirus exposure and HLA in healthy donors. TCRdb's copy holds only in-frame clones and misses some; the assay was immunoSEQ multiplex PCR. This sample has under 250,000 clones; around 81% occur once, and the top ten carry roughly 7.4%. Sequencing was carried out using PBMCs. These receptors were collected from a woman in her sixties or seventies in good health and CMV-seropositive. The CDR3 runs from the conserved cysteine through the conserved F or W. A D gene is named only where the DNA matches it firmly. Clone sizes are given selectively: once, few, many, or a class where the clone is expanded.

>few|TRBV29-1|TRBJ1-2|.
CSVATVGEDYGYTF
TGCAGCGTTGCGACAGTCGGGGAGGACTATGGCTACACCTTC
>.|TRBV2|TRBJ2-1|TRBD2
CASSLGLAGGYEQFF
TGTGCCAGCAGTCTCGGACTAGCGGGAGGATATGAGCAGTTCTTC
>.|TRBV2|TRBJ1-1|TRBD1
CASSVTGGSEAFF
TGTGCCAGCAGTGTGACAGGGGGCTCCGAAGCTTTCTTT
>.|TRBV28|TRBJ2-2|TRBD1
CASSQRQGVVAGELFF
TGTGCCAGCAGCCAACGACAGGGGGTTGTGGCCGGGGAGCTGTTTTTT
>.|TRBV4-1|TRBJ2-3|.
CASSQAAGTPTDTQYF
TGTGCCAGCAGCCAAGCCGCCGGGACACCCACAGATACGCAGTATTTT
>few|TRBV19|TRBJ1-4|TRBD1
CASSGYRGVREKLFF
TGTGCCAGTAGTGGATACAGGGGAGTTAGGGAAAAACTGTTTTTT
>.|TRBV7-2|TRBJ1-5|TRBD1
CASSSHTGGNQPQHF
TGTGCCAGCAGCTCCCATACAGGGGGCAATCAGCCCCAGCATTTT
>.|TRBV4-1|TRBJ2-6|TRBD2
CASSQAGLVAGANVLTF
TGCGCCAGCAGCCAGGCCGGACTAGTGGCTGGGGCCAACGTCCTGACTTTC
>.|TRBV28|TRBJ2-3|TRBD2
CASSLDPKTSGSSDTQYF
TGTGCCAGCAGTTTAGACCCCAAGACTAGCGGGAGCTCAGATACGCAGTATTTT
>.|TRBV5-6|TRBJ1-2|.
CASSLGVRGARYGYTF
TGTGCCAGCAGCTTGGGGGTCAGGGGAGCACGCTATGGCTACACCTTC
>.|TRBV7-9|TRBJ1-1|.
CALRTGGHTEAFF
TGTGCCCTCAGGACGGGGGGGCACACTGAAGCTTTCTTT
>.|TRBV6-5|TRBJ1-2|TRBD1
CASSYTQQGGSYGYTF
TGTGCCAGCAGTTACACTCAACAGGGGGGATCCTATGGCTACACCTTC
>.|TRBV9|TRBJ2-2|.
CASSVAAGKSGELFF
TGTGCCAGCAGCGTAGCAGCAGGGAAAAGCGGGGAGCTGTTTTTT
>.|TRBV19|TRBJ1-5|.
CASSIGASYQPQHF
TGTGCCAGTAGTATAGGGGCCAGCTATCAGCCCCAGCATTTT
>.|TRBV7-7|TRBJ2-3|TRBD2
CASSRSGVTDTQYF
TGTGCTAGCAGCCGTAGCGGGGTCACAGATACGCAGTATTTT
>.|TRBV7-3|TRBJ2-5|.
CASSPQDRSVEETQYF
TGTGCCAGCAGCCCCCAGGACAGATCCGTTGAAGAGACCCAGTACTTC
>.|TRBV7-3|TRBJ1-1|.
CASSQGHGGTTEAFF
TGTGCCAGCAGCCAAGGCCACGGCGGGACCACTGAAGCTTTCTTT
>.|TRBV7-2|TRBJ2-7|.
CASSTGGVYEQYF
TGTGCCAGCAGCACCGGAGGGGTCTACGAGCAGTACTTC
>.|TRBV4-1|TRBJ2-6|TRBD1
CASSRTGVLVGANVLTF
TGCGCCAGCAGCCGGACAGGGGTCTTGGTTGGGGCCAACGTCCTGACTTTC
>.|TRBV25-1|TRBJ2-4|.
CASSGHLVLKNIQYF
TGTGCCAGCAGCGGACATTTAGTTCTAAAAAACATTCAGTACTTC
>.|TRBV6-5|TRBJ1-1|TRBD1
CASSDRDTEAFF
TGTGCCAGCAGTGACAGGGACACTGAAGCTTTCTTT